The 20 T cell receptor beta chains below all came from one sample that was sequenced in a study of graft-versus-host responses after intestinal transplantation. The graft tissue was processed, and this released both intraepithelial and lamina propria lymphocytes. Here immunoSEQ multiplex PCR was the method, and the copy in TCRdb shows in-frame clones only, minus some. There are roughly 9,600 clones in the sample; about 75% occur only once, and 20% to 25% lies in the top ten. The material sequenced was ileum tissue, taken about 440 days after intestinal transplantation. The receptor source for this set is a human patient who received an intestinal transplant, so some T cells may come from the graft donor.

The chain has TRBV7-9 and TRBJ1-1; the D is unclear. Germline lookup yields CDR1 SEHNR and CDR2 FQNEAQ (reference sequence). This CDR3 has 12 residues. Trimming took off 1 base at V and 10 bases at J, with 10 bases between the two ends. The CDR3 region has the DNA TGTGCCAGCAGCTTAGAGAGGAGTGGAGCTTTCTTT. Translating gives CASSLERSGAFF.

The chain employs TRBV27 and TRBJ1-1; D is ambiguous. Germline values: CDR1 MNHEY, CDR2 SMNVEV (reference sequence). The length of the CDR3 is 13 residues. V dropped 5 bases and J dropped 5 bases, with 12 bases sitting between them. CDR3 amino acids: CASSPGVGTEAFF. The CDR3 coding sequence is TGTGCCAGCAGTCCCGGGGTGGGAACTGAAGCTTTCTTT.

The V and J genes are TRBV7-4 and TRBJ2-7; 8 bases are shared with TRBD2. The CDR3 covers 16 residues. V was clipped by 5 bases and J by 4 bases; unmatched bases: 13. Germline assignment: CDR1 SGHVT and CDR2 SQSDAQ. This chain's CDR3 is CASSTRASGPMYEQYF. The DNA of the CDR3 is TGTGCCAGCAGCACGCGCGCTAGCGGGCCTATGTACGAGCAGTACTTC.

The genes are TRBV9 and TRBJ2-1, with no clear D. In germline, CDR1 is SGDLS, CDR2 YYNGEE. CDR3 length: 12 amino acids. Trimming stripped 6 bases from V and 3 bases from J, with 7 bases between. The CDR3 spells CASTRIYNEQFF. The CDR3 DNA follows: TGTGCCAGCACGCGTATCTACAATGAGCAGTTCTTC. Based on the CDR3 plus reference TRBV9 and TRBJ2-1, the full variable domain is DSGVTQTPKHLITATGQRVTLRCSPRSGDLSVYWYQQSLDQGLQFLIQYYNGEERAKGNILERFSAQQFPDLHSELNLSSLELGDSALYFCASTRIYNEQFFGPGTRLTVL.

This clone was picked up a small number of times. The chain recombines TRBV14 with TRBJ2-5; 10 bases line up with TRBD2. This CDR3 is 17 amino acids long. CDR1 and CDR2 from the germline V gene are SGHDN and FVKESK. V lost 4 bases, J lost 5 bases, and 13 bases stayed unmatched. In DNA form, the CDR3 reads TGTGCCAGCAGCCCCTTAACTAGCGGGATCACAGGGGAGACCCAGTACTTC. Its protein is CASSPLTSGITGETQYF.

The chain combines TRBV5-1 with TRBJ1-1; D ambiguous. Germline loops: CDR1 SGHRS, CDR2 YFSETQ. This CDR3 contains 13 residues. V was clipped by 0 bases and J by 5 bases, with 8 bases between them. The CDR3 coding sequence is TGCGCCAGCAGCTTGGCAGGTCTAACTGAAGCTTTCTTT. Translation gives CASSLAGLTEAFF.

The V call is TRBV6-1, the J call TRBJ1-1; tentative D call: TRBD1 (5 bases). V was trimmed by 2 bases and J by 5 bases, leaving 15 bases between them. Per the germline V gene, CDR1 is MNHNS and CDR2 is SASEGT. This CDR3 has 15 residues. The CDR3 protein is CASSELAGKGTEAFF. Written as DNA, the CDR3 is TGTGCCAGCAGTGAACTGGCAGGGAAAGGAACTGAAGCTTTCTTT.

The V and J genes are TRBV19 and TRBJ2-1; 9 bases match TRBD2. CDR3 size: 15 residues. Germline CDR1 and CDR2: LNHDA and SQIVND (reference sequence). V trimming: 7 bases; J trimming: 8 bases; junction bases outside the gene matches: 12. The CDR3 DNA follows: TGTGCCAGTACGGTCCAGGCTAGCGGGGTAGATGAGCAGTTCTTC. Translation: CASTVQASGVDEQFF.

This rearrangement joins TRBV7-2 to TRBJ2-7; 12 nucleotides match TRBD2. Per germline, CDR1 SGHTA and CDR2 FQGNSA. The CDR3 is 14 residues long. V lost 1 base, J lost 6 bases, and 1 base stayed unmatched. This chain's CDR3 is CASSLGGLAGEQYF. CDR3 in DNA: TGTGCCAGCAGCTTAGGGGGACTAGCGGGCGAGCAGTACTTC.

This clone was counted only a few times. V and J are TRBV7-8 and TRBJ1-5; tentative D call: TRBD1 (6 bases). The CDR3 totals 15 residues. In germline, CDR1 is SGHVS, CDR2 FQNEAQ. Trimming cost V 1 base and J 0 bases, with 7 bases left between them. CDR3 sequence (DNA): TGTGCCAGCAGCTTAGACAGGGCTAGCAATCAGCCCCAGCATTTT. It is translated as CASSLDRASNQPQHF.

The V call is TRBV6-1, the J call TRBJ1-2; a possible D gene is TRBD1 (6 bases). The V gene's germline CDR1 is MNHNS and CDR2 SASEGT. Trimming pared 2 bases from V and 5 bases from J, leaving 12 bases between. The CDR3 has 14 amino acids. CDR3 nucleotides: TGTGCCAGCAGTGAACTTAGGACAGCATATGGCTACACCTTC. Encoded protein: CASSELRTAYGYTF.

The V call is TRBV19, the J call TRBJ2-2, with D uncertain. CDR1 LNHDA and CDR2 SQIVND come from the germline V gene (reference sequence). V gave up 7 bases and J gave up 2 bases, with 8 bases separating them. CDR3 length: 13 amino acids. The CDR3 loop reads CASTDQNTGELFF. CDR3 nucleotides: TGTGCCAGTACCGACCAAAACACCGGGGAGCTGTTTTTT.

The gene calls are TRBV6-1 and TRBJ2-2; TRBD1 might be the D (6 bases). V dropped 8 bases and J dropped 1 base, with 11 bases sitting between them. This CDR3 contains 14 residues. CDR1 is MNHNS and CDR2 is SASEGT in the germline V gene. The CDR3 DNA sequence: TGTGCCAGCTTTACCAGGGGGAACACCGGGGAGCTGTTTTTT. Translated: CASFTRGNTGELFF.

The chain combines TRBV9 with TRBJ2-1; a weak D match, TRBD2 (7 bases). Trimming took off 5 bases at V and 5 bases at J, with 17 bases between the two ends. Germline loops: CDR1 SGDLS, CDR2 YYNGEE. The CDR3 runs to 15 residues. The CDR3 reads CASSSEGGANNEQFF. The CDR3 DNA is TGTGCCAGCAGTTCAGAGGGGGGGGCGAACAATGAGCAGTTCTTC.

The J gene is TRBJ2-7, the V gene TRBV2; D may be TRBD1 (6 bases). The CDR3 totals 14 residues. The germline CDR1 and CDR2 sequences are SNHLY and FYNNEI. V lost 5 bases, J lost 2 bases, and 13 bases lay in between. The CDR3 DNA sequence: TGTGCCAGCAGTCAGGGGCCGACGGCCTACGAGCAGTACTTC. It encodes CASSQGPTAYEQYF.

The rearrangement uses TRBV13 and TRBJ2-1; 14 bases are a match to TRBD2. Germline trimming cut 5 bases from V and 7 bases from J; bases unmatched to any gene: 4. This CDR3 comprises 15 residues. Looked up from germline, CDR1 is PRHDT and CDR2 is FYEKMQ (reference sequence). CDR3 loop: CASSPGTSGGNEQFF. The CDR3 DNA reads TGTGCCAGCAGCCCCGGGACTAGCGGGGGAAATGAGCAGTTCTTC.

The sample holds a few counts of this clone. The V and J genes are TRBV27 and TRBJ2-5, with D possibly TRBD2 on 5 matching bases. V shed 6 bases and J shed 3 bases, with 17 bases lying between them. Germline values: CDR1 MNHEY, CDR2 SMNVEV (reference sequence). The CDR3 is 15 residues long. The DNA of the CDR3 is TGTGCCAGCAGCCGTGGAAGGGCGGGTAAAGAGACCCAGTACTTC. Translated, it gives CASSRGRAGKETQYF.

This rearrangement joins TRBV5-1 to TRBJ2-3; the D gene is possibly TRBD1 (5 bases). The CDR3 is 14 residues long. Trimming took off 5 bases at V and 2 bases at J, with 12 bases between the two ends. Germline values: CDR1 SGHRS, CDR2 YFSETQ. The CDR3 nucleotides read TGCGCCAGCAGAACGTGGGGCATCACAGATACGCAGTATTTT. Its translation: CASRTWGITDTQYF.

The chain links TRBV9 to TRBJ1-1, with TRBD1 as a possible D gene (5 bases). Germline loops: CDR1 SGDLS, CDR2 YYNGEE. Trimming removed 0 bases from V and 0 bases from J, with 15 bases in between. The CDR3 is 17 amino acids. The CDR3 DNA reads as TGTGCCAGCAGCGTAGGGGCAGGGAGTGCCCTGAACACTGAAGCTTTCTTT. This sequence encodes CASSVGAGSALNTEAFF.

V usage is TRBV6-1 and J usage is TRBJ1-4; D not resolved. The CDR3 loop spans 10 amino acids. Trimming removed 9 bases at V and 8 bases at J, with 7 bases between. Germline-derived CDR1 and CDR2 are MNHNS and SASEGT. This CDR3 is CARKGEKLFF. The CDR3 nucleotides read TGTGCCAGAAAAGGGGAAAAACTGTTTTTT.